Listed below are T cell receptor beta chains from one sample, sequenced in a study of blood T cell repertoires in COVID-19. Assay: immunoSEQ multiplex PCR; the TCRdb copy retains only in-frame clones and omits some. This table has some 370,000 clones, 90% appearing once. Source material: peripheral blood. These receptors were taken from a man aged 18-30 years with active or convalescent COVID-19. Each CDR3 is given with its conserved first and last residue. A D gene is named only where the DNA matches it firmly. Only part of the rows carry a size: once, few, many, or a class if the clone is expanded.

D gene: TRBD1; V gene: TRBV6-2/TRBV6-3; clone size: -; J gene: TRBJ1-1; CDR3 DNA: TGTGCCAGCAGCTCTACAGGGGACGTCACTGAAGCTTTCTTT; CDR3 protein: CASSSTGDVTEAFF
D gene: TRBD1; V gene: TRBV19; clone size: -; J gene: TRBJ1-2; CDR3 DNA: TGTGCCAGTAGTATGCAGGGGGACTATGGCTACACCTTC; CDR3 protein: CASSMQGDYGYTF
D gene: -; V gene: TRBV7-2; clone size: -; J gene: TRBJ1-5; CDR3 DNA: TGTGCCAGCACCGAGAGATTAGGACAAACAAATCAGCCCCAGCATTTT; CDR3 protein: CASTERLGQTNQPQHF
D gene: -; V gene: TRBV28; clone size: once; J gene: TRBJ1-3; CDR3 DNA: TGTGCCACCGGAGCCGACAGGAACTCTGGAAACACCATATATTTT; CDR3 protein: CATGADRNSGNTIYF
D gene: -; V gene: TRBV5-1; clone size: -; J gene: TRBJ2-7; CDR3 DNA: TGCGCCAGCAGCTTGGCCGGGGGGCTGGGCTACGAGCAGTACTTC; CDR3 protein: CASSLAGGLGYEQYF
D gene: TRBD2; V gene: TRBV14; clone size: -; J gene: TRBJ2-2; CDR3 DNA: TGTGCCAGCAGCCTGGGACTAGCGGGAGTTCGAACCGGGGAGCTGTTTTTT; CDR3 protein: CASSLGLAGVRTGELFF
D gene: -; V gene: TRBV24-1; clone size: -; J gene: TRBJ1-1; CDR3 DNA: TGTGCCGCCTCACCGGGTTTTAAGAACACTGAAGCTTTCTTT; CDR3 protein: CAASPGFKNTEAFF
D gene: TRBD1; V gene: TRBV2; clone size: -; J gene: TRBJ1-1; CDR3 DNA: TGTGCCACCCGGAAGGGACAGATGAACACTGAAGCTTTCTTT; CDR3 protein: CATRKGQMNTEAFF
D gene: TRBD2; V gene: TRBV4-3; clone size: -; J gene: TRBJ2-7; CDR3 DNA: TGCGCCAGCAGCCAAGAATGGGGGGGAACGGGCTACGAGCAGTACTTC; CDR3 protein: CASSQEWGGTGYEQYF
D gene: TRBD2; V gene: TRBV2; clone size: -; J gene: TRBJ2-1; CDR3 DNA: TGTGCCAGCAGTGAAGGAGTGGGGAGGGCCTACAATGAGCAGTTCTTC; CDR3 protein: CASSEGVGRAYNEQFF
D gene: TRBD1; V gene: TRBV7-9; clone size: -; J gene: TRBJ1-2; CDR3 DNA: TGTGCCAGCAGCTCGGGACAGAAAACCTATGGCTACACCTTC; CDR3 protein: CASSSGQKTYGYTF
D gene: -; V gene: TRBV19; clone size: -; J gene: TRBJ2-7; CDR3 DNA: TGTGCCAGTAGTAGGGGCAGATCCTACGAGCAGTACTTC; CDR3 protein: CASSRGRSYEQYF
D gene: -; V gene: TRBV20-1; clone size: -; J gene: TRBJ1-2; CDR3 DNA: TGCAGTGCTAGTTGGGGAGTCGACGGCTACACCTTC; CDR3 protein: CSASWGVDGYTF
D gene: -; V gene: TRBV9; clone size: -; J gene: TRBJ2-1; CDR3 DNA: TGTGCCAGCAGCGTAGGTAGCGGTTCTCCGAAGGGTAACAATGAGCAGTTCTTC; CDR3 protein: CASSVGSGSPKGNNEQFF
D gene: TRBD2; V gene: TRBV4-2; clone size: many; J gene: TRBJ2-2; CDR3 DNA: TGTGCCAGCAGGACCGGGACTAGAGACACCGGGGAGCTGTTTTTT; CDR3 protein: CASRTGTRDTGELFF
D gene: -; V gene: TRBV25-1; clone size: -; J gene: TRBJ1-5; CDR3 DNA: TGTGCCAGCAGTGGCGGAGGAGGTAACGGTTTTTGGCCCCAGCATTTT; CDR3 protein: CASSGGGGNGFWPQHF
D gene: -; V gene: TRBV24-1; clone size: -; J gene: TRBJ2-7; CDR3 DNA: TGTGCCACCAGTGATGGCAGGGACTACGAGCAGTACTTC; CDR3 protein: CATSDGRDYEQYF
D gene: -; V gene: TRBV19; clone size: -; J gene: TRBJ2-5; CDR3 DNA: TGTGCCAGTAGTATAGGTCCTAGCTCGCAGACCCAGTACTTC; CDR3 protein: CASSIGPSSQTQYF
D gene: -; V gene: TRBV24-1; clone size: -; J gene: TRBJ1-5; CDR3 DNA: TGTGCCACCCAGGGTAGCAATCAGCCCCAGCATTTT; CDR3 protein: CATQGSNQPQHF
D gene: TRBD1; V gene: TRBV10-3; clone size: -; J gene: TRBJ1-5; CDR3 DNA: TGTGCCATCAAAGCGACAGGGGATAGCAATCAGCCCCAGCATTTT; CDR3 protein: CAIKATGDSNQPQHF
D gene: -; V gene: TRBV27; clone size: -; J gene: TRBJ1-4; CDR3 DNA: TGTGCCAGCAGTTTAAACGTGCCGAACCAGGGGAATAATGAAAAACTGTTTTTT; CDR3 protein: CASSLNVPNQGNNEKLFF
D gene: TRBD1; V gene: TRBV4-3; clone size: once; J gene: TRBJ2-7; CDR3 DNA: TGCGCCAGCAGCCAAGATTGGGACAGGACCTCACTCCTCTACGAGCAGTACTTC; CDR3 protein: CASSQDWDRTSLLYEQYF
D gene: TRBD1; V gene: TRBV6-5; clone size: -; J gene: TRBJ1-6; CDR3 DNA: TGTGCCAGTAAGACAGGGGGCCTTAATTCACCCCTCCACTTT; CDR3 protein: CASKTGGLNSPLHF
D gene: TRBD2; V gene: TRBV7-2; clone size: -; J gene: TRBJ2-7; CDR3 DNA: TGTGCCAGCAGCTTATACGGGACTAGCGGGAGGGGGTTCGTCTACGAGCAGTACTTC; CDR3 protein: CASSLYGTSGRGFVYEQYF
D gene: TRBD1; V gene: TRBV27; clone size: -; J gene: TRBJ2-7; CDR3 DNA: TGTGCCAGCAGTTTTGAAACCGGGACAGGGTTCCCCTACGAGCAGTACTTC; CDR3 protein: CASSFETGTGFPYEQYF
D gene: -; V gene: TRBV5-1; clone size: -; J gene: TRBJ2-5; CDR3 DNA: TGCGCCAGCAGCGGATGGAGGGGGCAGGGGGAGACCCAGTACTTC; CDR3 protein: CASSGWRGQGETQYF
D gene: TRBD1; V gene: TRBV6-5; clone size: -; J gene: TRBJ1-1; CDR3 DNA: TGTGCCAGCAGTCAACACAGGGGGAACACTGAAGCTTTCTTT; CDR3 protein: CASSQHRGNTEAFF
D gene: -; V gene: TRBV29-1; clone size: -; J gene: TRBJ1-5; CDR3 DNA: TGCAGCGTTCAGGATTTTAGCAATCAGCCCCAGCATTTT; CDR3 protein: CSVQDFSNQPQHF
D gene: TRBD2; V gene: TRBV27; clone size: -; J gene: TRBJ2-1; CDR3 DNA: TGTGCCAGCAGTTTGGCGGGAGGGCCTTATGAGCAGTTCTTC; CDR3 protein: CASSLAGGPYEQFF
D gene: -; V gene: TRBV6-2/TRBV6-3; clone size: -; J gene: TRBJ2-7; CDR3 DNA: TGTGCCAGCAGTTATTGGCCTAGCGAGACCTACGAGCAGTACTTC; CDR3 protein: CASSYWPSETYEQYF
D gene: TRBD1; V gene: TRBV15; clone size: -; J gene: TRBJ1-4; CDR3 DNA: TGTGCCACCAGCAGAGATCGATCAGGGGGTGAAAAACTGTTTTTT; CDR3 protein: CATSRDRSGGEKLFF
D gene: TRBD1; V gene: TRBV5-5; clone size: once; J gene: TRBJ2-1; CDR3 DNA: TGTGCCAGCATCGAGACAGGGGGCTACAATGAGCAGTTCTTC; CDR3 protein: CASIETGGYNEQFF
D gene: -; V gene: TRBV15; clone size: few; J gene: TRBJ1-5; CDR3 DNA: TGTGCCACCAGCCCCCGCACAGGGCTTAGCAATCAGCCCCAGCATTTT; CDR3 protein: CATSPRTGLSNQPQHF
D gene: TRBD1; V gene: TRBV7-9; clone size: -; J gene: TRBJ1-1; CDR3 DNA: TGTGCCAGCAGCTTAGTTATTAATACAGGGGCCCCAGGCACTGAAGCTTTCTTT; CDR3 protein: CASSLVINTGAPGTEAFF
D gene: -; V gene: TRBV4-1; clone size: -; J gene: TRBJ1-1; CDR3 DNA: TGCGCCAGCAGCCCAGAGAGTCGGACTGAAGCTTTCTTT; CDR3 protein: CASSPESRTEAFF
D gene: -; V gene: TRBV24-1; clone size: -; J gene: TRBJ1-3; CDR3 DNA: TGTGCCACCAGTGATCCCGGAGGGGTAGGCGGAAACACCATATATTTT; CDR3 protein: CATSDPGGVGGNTIYF
D gene: TRBD1; V gene: TRBV11-3; clone size: -; J gene: TRBJ2-2; CDR3 DNA: TGTGCCAGCAGCGACCCGGGACAGGGGAAGAACACCGGGGAGCTGTTTTTT; CDR3 protein: CASSDPGQGKNTGELFF
D gene: -; V gene: TRBV28; clone size: -; J gene: TRBJ2-7; CDR3 DNA: TGTGCCAGCCATTCCTACTCCTACGAGCAGTACTTC; CDR3 protein: CASHSYSYEQYF
D gene: TRBD2; V gene: TRBV7-3; clone size: -; J gene: TRBJ2-1; CDR3 DNA: TGTGCCAGCAGCCGAGGCGGGAGTAACTCCTACAATGAGCAGTTCTTC; CDR3 protein: CASSRGGSNSYNEQFF
D gene: TRBD1; V gene: TRBV6-5; clone size: -; J gene: TRBJ1-5; CDR3 DNA: TGTGCCAGCACCACAGGGGGTGGACAGCCCCAGCATTTT; CDR3 protein: CASTTGGGQPQHF
D gene: -; V gene: TRBV28; clone size: -; J gene: TRBJ1-5; CDR3 DNA: TGTGCCAGCAGTTTCGGGGGGGCCAACAATCAGCCCCAGCATTTT; CDR3 protein: CASSFGGANNQPQHF
D gene: TRBD1; V gene: TRBV6-2/TRBV6-3; clone size: -; J gene: TRBJ2-5; CDR3 DNA: TGTGCCAGCAGTTACATTCCGGGACAGGGGATTCGAGAAGAGACCCAGTACTTC; CDR3 protein: CASSYIPGQGIREETQYF
D gene: -; V gene: TRBV7-2; clone size: -; J gene: TRBJ1-4; CDR3 DNA: TGTGCCAGCAGCTCGGGACACCGGGAAAAACTGTTTTTT; CDR3 protein: CASSSGHREKLFF
D gene: TRBD2; V gene: TRBV24-1; clone size: -; J gene: TRBJ2-3; CDR3 DNA: TGTGCCACCAGTGACCCCGGGACTAGCGGGGGTTTAACAGATACGCAGTATTTT; CDR3 protein: CATSDPGTSGGLTDTQYF
D gene: TRBD2; V gene: TRBV27; clone size: -; J gene: TRBJ2-7; CDR3 DNA: TGTGCCAGCAGTAGGGCCCCTAGCGGTGCCTCCTACGAGCAGTACTTC; CDR3 protein: CASSRAPSGASYEQYF